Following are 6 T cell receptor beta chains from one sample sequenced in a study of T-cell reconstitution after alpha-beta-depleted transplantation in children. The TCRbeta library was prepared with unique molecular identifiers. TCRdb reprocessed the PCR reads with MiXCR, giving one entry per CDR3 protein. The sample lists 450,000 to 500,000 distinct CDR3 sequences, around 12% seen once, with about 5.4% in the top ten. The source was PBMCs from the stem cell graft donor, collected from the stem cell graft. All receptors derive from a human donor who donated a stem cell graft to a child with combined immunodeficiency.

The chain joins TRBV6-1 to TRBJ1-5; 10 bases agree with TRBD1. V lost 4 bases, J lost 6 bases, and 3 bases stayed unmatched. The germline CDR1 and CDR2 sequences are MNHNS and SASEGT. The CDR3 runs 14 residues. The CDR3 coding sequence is TGTGCCAGCAGTGGGACAGGGGGAAGTCAGCCCCAGCATTTT. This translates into CASSGTGGSQPQHF.

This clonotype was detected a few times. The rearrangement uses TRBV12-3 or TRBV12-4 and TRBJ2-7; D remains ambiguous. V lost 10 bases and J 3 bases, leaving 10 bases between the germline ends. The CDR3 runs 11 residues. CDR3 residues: CATTDGYEQYF. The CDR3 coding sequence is TGTGCCACTACGGACGGCTACGAGCAGTACTTC.

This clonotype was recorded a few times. CDR3 nucleotide sequence: TGTGCCAGCAGCTTCCTCCCAAGGAGCACAGATACGCAGTATTTT. It encodes CASSFLPRSTDTQYF. This chain connects TRBV7-2 to TRBJ2-3; D gene unclear. CDR3 size: 15 residues. CDR1 SGHTA and CDR2 FQGNSA come from the germline V gene. Between the trimmed V and J ends, which lost 3 bases and 0 bases, there was a span of 10 bases.

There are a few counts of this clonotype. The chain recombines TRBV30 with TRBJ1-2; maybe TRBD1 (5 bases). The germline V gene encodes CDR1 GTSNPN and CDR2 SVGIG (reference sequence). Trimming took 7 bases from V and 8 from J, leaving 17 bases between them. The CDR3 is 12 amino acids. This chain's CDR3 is CAFAGTFGGYTF. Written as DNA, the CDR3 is TGTGCCTTTGCCGGGACCTTTGGAGGCTACACCTTC.

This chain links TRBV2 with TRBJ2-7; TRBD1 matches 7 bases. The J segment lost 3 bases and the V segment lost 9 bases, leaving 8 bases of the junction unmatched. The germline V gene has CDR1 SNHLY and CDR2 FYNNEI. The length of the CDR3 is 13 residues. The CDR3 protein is CARRQGPNYEQYF. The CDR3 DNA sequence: TGTGCCAGAAGACAGGGCCCCAACTACGAGCAGTACTTC.

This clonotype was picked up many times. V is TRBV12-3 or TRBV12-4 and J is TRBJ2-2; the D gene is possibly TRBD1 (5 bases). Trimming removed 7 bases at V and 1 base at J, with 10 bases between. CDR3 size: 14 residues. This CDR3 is CASNQGVNTGELFF. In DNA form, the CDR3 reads TGTGCCAGCAATCAGGGCGTGAACACCGGGGAGCTGTTTTTT.